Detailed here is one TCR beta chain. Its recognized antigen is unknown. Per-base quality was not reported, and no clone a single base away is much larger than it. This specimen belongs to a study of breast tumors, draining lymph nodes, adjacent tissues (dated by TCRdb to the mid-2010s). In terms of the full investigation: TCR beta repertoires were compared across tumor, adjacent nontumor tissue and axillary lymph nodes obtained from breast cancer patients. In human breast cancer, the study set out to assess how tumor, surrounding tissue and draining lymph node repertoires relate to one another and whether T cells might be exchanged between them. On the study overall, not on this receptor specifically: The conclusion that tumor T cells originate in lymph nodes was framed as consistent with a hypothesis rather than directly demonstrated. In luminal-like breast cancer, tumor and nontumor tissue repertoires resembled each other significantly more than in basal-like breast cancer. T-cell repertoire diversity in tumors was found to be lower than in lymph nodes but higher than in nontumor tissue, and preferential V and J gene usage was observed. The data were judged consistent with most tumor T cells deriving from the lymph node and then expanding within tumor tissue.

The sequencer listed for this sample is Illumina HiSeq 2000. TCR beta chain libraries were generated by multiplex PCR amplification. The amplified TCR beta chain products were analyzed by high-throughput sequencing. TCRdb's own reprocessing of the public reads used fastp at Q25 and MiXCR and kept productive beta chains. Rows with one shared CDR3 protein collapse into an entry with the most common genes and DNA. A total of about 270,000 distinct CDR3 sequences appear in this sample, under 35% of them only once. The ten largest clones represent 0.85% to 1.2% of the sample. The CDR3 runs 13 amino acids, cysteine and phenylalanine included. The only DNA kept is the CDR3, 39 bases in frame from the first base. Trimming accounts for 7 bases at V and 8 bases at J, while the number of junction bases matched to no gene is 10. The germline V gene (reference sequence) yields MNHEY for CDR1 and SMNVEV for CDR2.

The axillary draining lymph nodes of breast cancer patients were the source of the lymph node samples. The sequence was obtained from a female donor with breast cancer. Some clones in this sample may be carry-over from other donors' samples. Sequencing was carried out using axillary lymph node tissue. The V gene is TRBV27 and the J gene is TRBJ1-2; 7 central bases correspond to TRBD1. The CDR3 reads CASTIRQGGGYTF. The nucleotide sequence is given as TGTGCCAGCACCATAAGACAGGGAGGCGGCTACACCTTC.